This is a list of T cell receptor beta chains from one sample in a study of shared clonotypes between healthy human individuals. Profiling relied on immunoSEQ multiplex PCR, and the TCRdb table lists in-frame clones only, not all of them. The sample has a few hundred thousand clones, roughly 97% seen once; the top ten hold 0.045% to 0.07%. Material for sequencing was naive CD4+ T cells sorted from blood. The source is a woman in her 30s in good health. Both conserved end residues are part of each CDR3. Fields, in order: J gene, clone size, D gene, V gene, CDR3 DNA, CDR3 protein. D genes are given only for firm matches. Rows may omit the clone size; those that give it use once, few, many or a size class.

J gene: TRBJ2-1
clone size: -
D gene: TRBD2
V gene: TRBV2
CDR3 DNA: TGTGCCAGCAGTGATCGGAGCGGGGGCTACAATGAGCAGTTCTTC
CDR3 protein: CASSDRSGGYNEQFF

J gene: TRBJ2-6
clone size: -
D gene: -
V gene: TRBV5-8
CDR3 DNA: TGTGCCAGCAGCTTGTGGCAGGGGGCCAACGTCCTGACTTTC
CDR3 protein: CASSLWQGANVLTF

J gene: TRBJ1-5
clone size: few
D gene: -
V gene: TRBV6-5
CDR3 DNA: TGTGCCAGTTCCGGGCCGAATCAGCCCCAGCATTTT
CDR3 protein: CASSGPNQPQHF

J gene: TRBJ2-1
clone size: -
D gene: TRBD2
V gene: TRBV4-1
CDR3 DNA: TGCGCCAGCAGCAACCCGACTAGCGGGAGGGGCAATGAGCAGTTCTTC
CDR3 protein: CASSNPTSGRGNEQFF

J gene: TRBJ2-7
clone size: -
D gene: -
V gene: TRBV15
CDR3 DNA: TGTGCCACCAGCAGGTTCCGGGACACGGCCTACGAGCAGTACTTC
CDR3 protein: CATSRFRDTAYEQYF

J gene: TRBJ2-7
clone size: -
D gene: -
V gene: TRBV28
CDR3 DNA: TGTGCCAGCAGTCCACGTCCGTACGAGCAGTACTTC
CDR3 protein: CASSPRPYEQYF

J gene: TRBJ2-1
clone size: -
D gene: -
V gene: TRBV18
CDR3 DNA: TGTGCCAGCTCACCAGGGCCTGGGGCCCCCTACAATGAGCAGTTCTTC
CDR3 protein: CASSPGPGAPYNEQFF

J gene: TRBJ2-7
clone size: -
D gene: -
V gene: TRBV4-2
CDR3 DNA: TGTGCCAGCAGCTTGAGTCCGGGAGACTCCTACGAGCAGTACTTC
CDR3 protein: CASSLSPGDSYEQYF

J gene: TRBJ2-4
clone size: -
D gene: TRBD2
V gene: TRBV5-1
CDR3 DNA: TGCGCCAGCAGCTTGGTATCTAGCGGGGCGGCCAAAAACATTCAGTACTTC
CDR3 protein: CASSLVSSGAAKNIQYF

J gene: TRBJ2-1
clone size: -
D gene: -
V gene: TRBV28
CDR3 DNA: TGTGCCAGCAGTTTCGGACGGTTCTCCTACAATGAGCAGTTCTTC
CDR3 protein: CASSFGRFSYNEQFF

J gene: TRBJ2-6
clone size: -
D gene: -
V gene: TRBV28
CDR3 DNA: TGTGCCAGCAGTTTATTGCAGAGCTCTTCTGGGGCCAACGTCCTGACTTTC
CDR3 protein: CASSLLQSSSGANVLTF

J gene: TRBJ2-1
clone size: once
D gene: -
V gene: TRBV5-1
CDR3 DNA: TGCGCCAGCAGCTTAGGAGGCCCCTACAATGAGCAGTTCTTC
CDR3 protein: CASSLGGPYNEQFF

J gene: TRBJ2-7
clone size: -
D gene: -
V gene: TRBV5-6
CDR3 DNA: TGTGCCAGCAGCTTGGTGGGCGAGCAGTACTTC
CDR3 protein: CASSLVGEQYF

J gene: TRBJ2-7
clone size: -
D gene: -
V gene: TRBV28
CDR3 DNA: TGTGCCAGCAGTTTACCGACAGGCTACGAGCAGTACTTC
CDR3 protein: CASSLPTGYEQYF

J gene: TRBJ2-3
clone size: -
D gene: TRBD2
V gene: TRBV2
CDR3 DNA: TGTGCCAGCAGAGACCGGGGCGGGGGGAATACGCAGTATTTT
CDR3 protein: CASRDRGGGNTQYF

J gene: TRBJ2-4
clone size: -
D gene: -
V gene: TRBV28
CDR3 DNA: TGTGCCAGCAGTTTAGGCTTTCTGACAGGTCGGGCCAAAAACATTCAGTACTTC
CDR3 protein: CASSLGFLTGRAKNIQYF

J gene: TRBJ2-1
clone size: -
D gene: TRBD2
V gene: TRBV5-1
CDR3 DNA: TGCGCCAGCAGCTTGGATAGCGGGAGGAACTACAATGAGCAGTTCTTC
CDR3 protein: CASSLDSGRNYNEQFF

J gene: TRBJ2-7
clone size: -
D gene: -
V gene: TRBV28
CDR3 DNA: TGTGCCAGCAGTTTCAGGGCTATCAACGAGCAGTACTTC
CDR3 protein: CASSFRAINEQYF

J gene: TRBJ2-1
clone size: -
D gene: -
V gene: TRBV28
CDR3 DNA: TGTGCCAGCAGTTTGGCAGGACTAGGGGGCTACAATGAGCAGTTCTTC
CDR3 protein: CASSLAGLGGYNEQFF

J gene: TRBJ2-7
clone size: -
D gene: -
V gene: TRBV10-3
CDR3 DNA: TGTGCCATCAGTGTGAAGGGTTCAGGGTTATCAGCGCCCCTCGAGCAGTACTTC
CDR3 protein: CAISVKGSGLSAPLEQYF

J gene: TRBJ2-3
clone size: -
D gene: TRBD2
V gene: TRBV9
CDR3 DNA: TGTGCCAGCAGCGTATCTAGCGGTCTCACAGATACGCAGTATTTT
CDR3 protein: CASSVSSGLTDTQYF

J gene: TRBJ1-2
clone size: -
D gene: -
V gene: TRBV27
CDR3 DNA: TGTGCCAGCAGCGCGTTCGAACCGCCCCGGGGAGGCTACACCTTC
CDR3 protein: CASSAFEPPRGGYTF

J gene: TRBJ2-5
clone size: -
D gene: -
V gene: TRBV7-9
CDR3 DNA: TGTGCCAGCAGCTTACGGGGTGGGGAGACCCAGTACTTC
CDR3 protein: CASSLRGGETQYF

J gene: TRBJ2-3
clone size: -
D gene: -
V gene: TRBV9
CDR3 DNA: TGTGCCAGCAGCGTAACGACTAGCACAGATACGCAGTATTTT
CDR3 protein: CASSVTTSTDTQYF

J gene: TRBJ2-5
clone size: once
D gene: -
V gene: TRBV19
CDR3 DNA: TGTGCCAGTAGTCCCGTTTTAGCGGTCCAAGAGACCCAGTACTTC
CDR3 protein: CASSPVLAVQETQYF

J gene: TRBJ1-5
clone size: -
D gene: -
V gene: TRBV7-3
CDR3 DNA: TGTGCCAGCAGCTTATGGGGAGAGGGAGGAAGCAATCAGCCCCAGCATTTT
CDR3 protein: CASSLWGEGGSNQPQHF

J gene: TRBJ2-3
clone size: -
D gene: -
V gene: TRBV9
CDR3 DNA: TGTGCCAGCTCAGCGGCTAGGGGGAAGGCGCCAGATACGCAGTATTTT
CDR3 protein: CASSAARGKAPDTQYF

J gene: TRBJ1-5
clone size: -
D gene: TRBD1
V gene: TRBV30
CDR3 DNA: TGTGCCTGGAGAGACAGGGGACATCAGCCCCAGCATTTT
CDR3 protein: CAWRDRGHQPQHF

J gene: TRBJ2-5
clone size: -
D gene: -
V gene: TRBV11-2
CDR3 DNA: TGTGCCAGCAGCCGAAGGAGGTGGGAGACCCAGTACTTC
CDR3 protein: CASSRRRWETQYF

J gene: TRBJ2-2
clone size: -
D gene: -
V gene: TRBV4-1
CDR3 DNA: TGCGCCAGCAGCCAAGCACCGGGTGTAGCCGGGGAGCTGTTTTTT
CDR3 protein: CASSQAPGVAGELFF

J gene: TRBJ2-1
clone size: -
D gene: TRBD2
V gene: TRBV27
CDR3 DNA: TGTGCCAGCAGTTCCCTACTAGCGGGGGCCCCCAATGAGCAGTTCTTC
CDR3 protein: CASSSLLAGAPNEQFF

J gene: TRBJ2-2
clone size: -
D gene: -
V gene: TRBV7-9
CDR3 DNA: TGTGCCAGCAGCTTAGAAGCGGTAAACACCGGGGAGCTGTTTTTT
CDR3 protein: CASSLEAVNTGELFF

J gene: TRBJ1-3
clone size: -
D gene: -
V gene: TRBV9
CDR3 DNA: TGTGCCAGCAGCTTACGACAGCCTGGAAACACCATATATTTT
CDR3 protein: CASSLRQPGNTIYF

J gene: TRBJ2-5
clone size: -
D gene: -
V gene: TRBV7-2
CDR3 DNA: TGTGCCAGCAGCTTACCTTACGGGCCCGAGACCCAGTACTTC
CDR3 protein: CASSLPYGPETQYF

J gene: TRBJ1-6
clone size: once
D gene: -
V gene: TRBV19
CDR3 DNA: TGTGCCAGTAGTAACCAGGGAGTCAATTCACCCCTCCACTTT
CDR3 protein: CASSNQGVNSPLHF

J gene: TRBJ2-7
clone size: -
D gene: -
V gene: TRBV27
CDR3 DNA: TGTGCCAGCAACGGAGGATCCCCCCCTCTTCAGTACTTC
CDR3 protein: CASNGGSPPLQYF

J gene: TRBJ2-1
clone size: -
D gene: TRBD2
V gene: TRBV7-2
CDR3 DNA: TGTGCCAGCAGCTTATTAGCGGGAGCGGGCAATGAGCAGTTCTTC
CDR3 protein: CASSLLAGAGNEQFF

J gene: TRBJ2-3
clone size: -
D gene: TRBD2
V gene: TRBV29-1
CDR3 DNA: TGCAGCGTTGAAGATCATGGAAGGCTAGCGGGAGTGGATACGCAGTATTTT
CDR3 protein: CSVEDHGRLAGVDTQYF

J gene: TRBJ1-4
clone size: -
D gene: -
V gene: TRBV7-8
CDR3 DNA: TGTGCCAGCAGCTTAGGGCAGGGCCCTGGTGAAAAACTGTTTTTT
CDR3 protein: CASSLGQGPGEKLFF

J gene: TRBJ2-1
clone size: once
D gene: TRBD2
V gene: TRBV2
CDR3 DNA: TGTGCCAGCAGGAAGGAGGGCGCGCTAGCGGGGCTCAATGAGCAGTTCTTC
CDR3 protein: CASRKEGALAGLNEQFF

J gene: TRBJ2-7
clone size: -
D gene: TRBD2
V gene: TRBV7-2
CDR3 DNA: TGTGCCAGCAGCTTCGATACGGCTAGCGGCTCCTACGAGCAGTACTTC
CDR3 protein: CASSFDTASGSYEQYF